This TCR beta chain was sequenced for a study of T cell responses to AZD1222 COVID-19 vaccine. About this clone itself: Antigen unknown.

Regarding the study as a whole: The repertoires were collected only after the peak T cell response.

The method was immunoSEQ multiplex PCR; TCRdb's version includes in-frame clones alone and lacks a portion of them. The sample records 160,000 or so clones, more than 75% being singletons. Trimming stripped 4 bases from V and 2 bases from J, with 10 bases between. The CDR3 extends over 14 amino acids. Per the germline V gene, CDR1 is SGHDT and CDR2 is YYEEEE. Material: peripheral blood, obtained 28 days after the second AZD1222 dose. This sequence was found in an adult who received the AZD1222 COVID-19 vaccine. This chain joins TRBV5-6 and TRBJ2-1; D is uncertain. CDR3 nucleotides: TGTGCCAGCAGCCCAAGGACGCCCTACAATGAGCAGTTCTTC. Its protein product is CASSPRTPYNEQFF.